Here is one T cell receptor (beta chain) with its context. What it binds is unknown. The data were obtained in a study of chemoradiotherapy in HPV16-positive cancers. The wider study: Candidate HPV-specific T-cell clones and common TCR motifs came from functional assays in two HPV16-positive patients.

Study-level results: Non-HPV-specific T cells did not expand in tumors during treatment, whereas candidate HPV-specific clones and E7-related motifs did.

Germline V gives CDR1 SGHDT, CDR2 YYEEEE. The V and J ends lost 0 bases and 5 bases, in that order; junction bases with no gene match: 7. The CDR3 spans 16 residues. Repertoires were sampled repeatedly during chemoradiotherapy. Libraries were prepared by immunoSEQ multiplex PCR; TCRdb keeps only in-frame clonotypes and omits some of them. The table lists tens of thousands of clones, 73% of them singletons. The chain joins TRBV5-6 to TRBJ1-3, with 8 bases matching TRBD1. This TCR came from a human donor with HPV-associated anogenital cancer. The sample was acquired from a patient who underwent chemoradiotherapy. Here the CDR3 reads CASSLARGLGRNTIYF. CDR3 nucleotide sequence: TGTGCCAGCAGCTTGGCCAGGGGGCTTGGTAGAAACACCATATATTTT.